This T cell receptor beta chain stems from a study of memory CD4+ T cells and cytomegalovirus serostatus. Overall study: Donors were healthy Belgian adults, under 10 CMV seropositive and approximately 23 seronegative. General study findings and limits: A US-trained random forest predicted CMV serostatus with median AUC about 0.92.

Concerning this clone itself: Its specificity is unknown.

Here immunoSEQ multiplex PCR was the method, and the copy in TCRdb shows in-frame clones only, minus some. Of approximately 50,000 clones listed, about 80% are singletons. The CDR3 contains 16 residues. The germline V gene has CDR1 MNHNS and CDR2 SASEGT. V dropped 4 bases and J dropped 0; count of bases not matched to a gene: 6. The sort gate was single viable CD3+CD4+CD8-CD45RO+ cells for memory CD4+ T cells. The source of this sequence is an adult in good health and CMV-seropositive. The sequenced sample was memory CD4+ T cells from blood. The chain employs TRBV6-1 and TRBJ2-1, with 7 bases aligning to TRBD1. CDR3 in amino acids: CASSGTGGRSYNEQFF. The CDR3 DNA follows: TGTGCCAGCAGTGGGACAGGCGGCCGCTCCTACAATGAGCAGTTCTTC.